The source of this T cell receptor beta chain is a study of Graves' ophthalmopathy and Graves' hyperthyroidism. Study context: Stable hyperthyroidism denotes an absence of ophthalmopathy throughout 18 months of follow-up. Overall study findings and caveats: In blood appeared most of the expanded thyroid clonotypes whose frequency exceeded 0.001. Ophthalmopathy versus stable hyperthyroidism: 13-signature model gave under 90% sensitivity, 81.08% specificity.

Germline V CDR1 and CDR2: LNHDA, SQIVND (reference sequence). Trimming removed 11 bases from V and 7 bases from J, with 18 bases in between. CDR3 length: 13 residues. Amplification of TCR beta CDR3 regions used RNA transcripts. After a first-round RT-PCR with HTBI primers, a second-round multiplex PCR was run. TCRdb re-derived calls from the multiplex PCR reads in MiXCR, one entry per CDR3 protein. The sample consists of around 1,200,000 distinct CDR3 sequences, about two fifths of them appearing once. In the case of this clonotype: The antigen is undetermined.

This rearrangement joins TRBV19 to TRBJ1-5; possible D gene TRBD1, 5 bases. Sequenced input: peripheral blood or thyroid tissue (not recorded which). The clonotype was recovered from an adult man with Graves' hyperthyroidism. CDR3 sequence reads: CAGLAGRGQPQHF. The CDR3 DNA sequence: TGTGCCGGCTTAGCCGGGCGGGGCCAGCCCCAGCATTTT. Based on the CDR3 plus reference TRBV19 and TRBJ1-5, the full variable domain is DGGITQSPKYLFRKEGQNVTLSCEQNLNHDAMYWYRQDPGQGLRLIYYSQIVNDFQKGDIAEGYSVSREKKESFPLTVTSAQKNPTAFYLCAGLAGRGQPQHFGDGTRLSIL.